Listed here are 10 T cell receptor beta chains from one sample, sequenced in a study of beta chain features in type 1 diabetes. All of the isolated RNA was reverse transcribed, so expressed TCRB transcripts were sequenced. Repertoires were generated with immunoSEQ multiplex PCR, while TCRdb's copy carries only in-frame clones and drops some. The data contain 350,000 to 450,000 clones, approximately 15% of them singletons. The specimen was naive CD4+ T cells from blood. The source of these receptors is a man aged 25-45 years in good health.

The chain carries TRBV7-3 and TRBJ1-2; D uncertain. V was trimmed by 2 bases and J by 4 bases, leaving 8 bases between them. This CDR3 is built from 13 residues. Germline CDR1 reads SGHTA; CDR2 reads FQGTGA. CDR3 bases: TGTGCCAGCAGCTTAGATGGGATCTATGGCTACACCTTC. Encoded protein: CASSLDGIYGYTF.

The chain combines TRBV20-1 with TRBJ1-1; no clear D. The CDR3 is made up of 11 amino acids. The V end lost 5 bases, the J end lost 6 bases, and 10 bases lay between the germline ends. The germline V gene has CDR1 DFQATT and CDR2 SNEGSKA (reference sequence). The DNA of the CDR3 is TGCAGTGCTTCCCGTGGGGCTGAAGCTTTCTTT. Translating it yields CSASRGAEAFF.

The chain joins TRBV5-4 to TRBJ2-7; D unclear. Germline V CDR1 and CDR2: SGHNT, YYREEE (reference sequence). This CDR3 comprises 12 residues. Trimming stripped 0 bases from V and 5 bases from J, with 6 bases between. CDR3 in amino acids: CASSLGQDEQYF. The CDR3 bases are TGTGCCAGCAGCTTGGGGCAGGACGAGCAGTACTTC.

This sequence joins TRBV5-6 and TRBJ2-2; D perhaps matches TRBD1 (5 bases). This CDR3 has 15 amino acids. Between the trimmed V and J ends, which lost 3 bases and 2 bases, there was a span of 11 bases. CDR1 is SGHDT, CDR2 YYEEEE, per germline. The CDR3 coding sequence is TGTGCCAGCAGCTCCAACAGGCTCAACACCGGGGAGCTGTTTTTT. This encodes CASSSNRLNTGELFF. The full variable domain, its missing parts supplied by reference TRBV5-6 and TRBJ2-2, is DAGVTQSPTHLIKTRGQQVTLRCSPKSGHDTVSWYQQALGQGPQFIFQYYEEEERQRGNFPDRFSGHQFPNYSSELNVNALLLGDSALYLCASSSNRLNTGELFFGEGSRLTVL.

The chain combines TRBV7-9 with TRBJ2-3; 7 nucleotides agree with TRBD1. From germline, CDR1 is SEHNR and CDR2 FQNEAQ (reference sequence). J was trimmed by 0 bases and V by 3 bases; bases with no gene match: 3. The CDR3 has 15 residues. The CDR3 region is CASSFSGQSTDTQYF. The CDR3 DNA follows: TGTGCCAGCAGCTTTTCGGGACAGAGCACAGATACGCAGTATTTT.

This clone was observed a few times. Here the CDR3 DNA reads TGTGCCATCAGTGAGTTCACGTACACCGGGGAGCTGTTTTTT. Residues: CAISEFTYTGELFF. The chain carries TRBV10-3 and TRBJ2-2; D is unclear. CDR1 and CDR2 (germline): ENHRY, SYGVKD. The CDR3 contains 14 residues. Trimming took off 1 base at V and 3 bases at J, with 6 bases between the two ends.

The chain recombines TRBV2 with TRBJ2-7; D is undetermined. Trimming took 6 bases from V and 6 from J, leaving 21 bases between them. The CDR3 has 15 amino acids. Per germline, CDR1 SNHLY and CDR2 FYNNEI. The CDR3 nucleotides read TGTGCCAGCAGCGAATCCCGAGACATTCTACTCGAGCAGTACTTC. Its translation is CASSESRDILLEQYF.

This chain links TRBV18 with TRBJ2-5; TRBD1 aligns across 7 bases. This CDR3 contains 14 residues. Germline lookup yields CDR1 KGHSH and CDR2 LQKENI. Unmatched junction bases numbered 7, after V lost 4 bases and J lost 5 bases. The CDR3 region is CASSLPGQRETQYF. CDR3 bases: TGTGCCAGCTCACTACCGGGACAGCGGGAGACCCAGTACTTC.

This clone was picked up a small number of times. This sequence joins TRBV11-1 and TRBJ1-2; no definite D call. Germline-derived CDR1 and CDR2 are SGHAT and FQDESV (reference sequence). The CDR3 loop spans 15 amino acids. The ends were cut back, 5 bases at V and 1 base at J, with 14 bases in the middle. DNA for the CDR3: TGTGCCAGCAGCCGTGAAGGTTCATTTAACTATGGCTACACCTTC. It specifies CASSREGSFNYGYTF.

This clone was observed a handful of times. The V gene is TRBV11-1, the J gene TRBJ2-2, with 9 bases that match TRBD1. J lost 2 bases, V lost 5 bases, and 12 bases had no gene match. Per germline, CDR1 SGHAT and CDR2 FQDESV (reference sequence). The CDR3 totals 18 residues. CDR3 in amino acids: CASSPHRDRDINTGELFF. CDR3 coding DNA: TGTGCCAGCAGCCCTCACCGGGACAGGGACATTAACACCGGGGAGCTGTTTTTT.